The 25 T cell receptor beta chains listed next were all sequenced from one sample in a study of blood T cell repertoires in COVID-19. Measured with immunoSEQ multiplex PCR; TCRdb has only the in-frame clones, and not every one. The sample has 200,000 to 250,000 clones, around 86% seen once. Sequencing was carried out using PBMCs or T cells enriched from blood (not recorded which). These receptor sequences come from a woman between 45 and 65 years old who had recovered from COVID-19.

V and J are TRBV30 and TRBJ1-6; no clear D. CDR3 length: 14 amino acids. Trimming pared 2 bases from V and 10 bases from J, leaving 15 bases between. The germline V gene encodes CDR1 GTSNPN and CDR2 SVGIG (reference sequence). The CDR3 sequence is CAWSTLPGWSPLHF. The CDR3, as DNA: TGTGCCTGGAGTACTCTTCCCGGTTGGTCACCCCTCCACTTT.

The chain is built from TRBV7-9 and TRBJ1-1, with D maybe TRBD1 (6 bases). CDR1 and CDR2 from the germline V gene are SEHNR and FQNEAQ (reference sequence). This CDR3 has 14 amino acids. V gave up 6 bases and J gave up 3 bases, with 14 bases separating them. The DNA for the CDR3 is TGTGCCAGCAGTAGATTCTCAGGGGACACTGAAGCTTTCTTT. This encodes CASSRFSGDTEAFF.

The chain carries TRBV2 and TRBJ1-3; D is perhaps TRBD1 (6 bases). Germline V gene data show CDR1 as SNHLY and CDR2 as FYNNEI. V dropped 3 bases and J dropped 9 bases, with 15 bases sitting between them. CDR3 length: 14 amino acids. CDR3 region: CASSDGQLDGTIYF. CDR3 coding DNA: TGTGCCAGCAGTGACGGACAGCTGGACGGCACCATATATTTT.

CDR3 DNA: TGTGCCAGTAGTATTAGTCCCGATGGCTACACCTTC. Residues: CASSISPDGYTF. The rearrangement joins TRBV19 to TRBJ1-2; D unresolved. CDR3 size: 12 residues. From germline, CDR1 is LNHDA and CDR2 SQIVND (reference sequence). V lost 3 bases and J 6 bases, leaving 8 bases between the germline ends.

The chain links TRBV9 to TRBJ2-3; 7 nucleotides agree with TRBD1. This CDR3 has 15 amino acids. V was clipped by 3 bases and J by 4 bases; unmatched bases: 8. Germline V lookup: CDR1 SGDLS, CDR2 YYNGEE. The CDR3 DNA reads TGTGCCAGCAGCGAGGGGGCTAGTAGCGCAGATACGCAGTATTTT. Its protein is CASSEGASSADTQYF.

This chain joins TRBV14 and TRBJ2-1; 10 positions agree with TRBD2. This CDR3 is built from 15 residues. V gave up 2 bases and J gave up 7 bases; unmatched junction bases: 5. Per germline, CDR1 SGHDN and CDR2 FVKESK. CDR3 residues: CASSQKAGGPNEQFF. CDR3 coding DNA: TGTGCCAGCAGCCAAAAAGCGGGAGGGCCTAATGAGCAGTTCTTC. Combining the CDR3 with reference TRBV14 and TRBJ2-1 gives the whole variable domain EAGVTQFPSHSVIEKGQTVTLRCDPISGHDNLYWYRRVMGKEIKFLLHFVKESKQDESGMPNNRFLAERTGGTYSTLKVQPAELEDSGVYFCASSQKAGGPNEQFFGPGTRLTVL.

This chain uses TRBV9 with TRBJ2-2; no reliable D call. The V gene lost 0 bases and the J gene lost 3 bases, with 6 bases spanning the gap. This CDR3 is built from 14 residues. Germline lookup yields CDR1 SGDLS and CDR2 YYNGEE. This chain's CDR3 is CASSVGGYTGELFF. The CDR3 nucleotides read TGTGCCAGCAGCGTAGGCGGCTACACCGGGGAGCTGTTTTTT.

The chain couples TRBV7-2 to TRBJ2-3; D is unclear. Trimming took 5 bases from V and 4 from J, leaving 7 bases between them. This CDR3 region has 12 residues. Germline lookup yields CDR1 SGHTA and CDR2 FQGNSA. The CDR3, as DNA: TGTGCCAGCAGCGTAATCTCAGATACGCAGTATTTT. Its translation is CASSVISDTQYF.

The chain recombines TRBV27 with TRBJ2-7, with D possibly TRBD2 on 5 matching bases. V was pared by 0 bases and J by 2 bases, with 17 bases between. CDR3 length: 17 amino acids. The germline CDR1 and CDR2 sequences are MNHEY and SMNVEV (reference sequence). CDR3 region: CASSLSAGLPVAYEQYF. Here the CDR3 DNA reads TGTGCCAGCAGTTTATCGGCGGGTCTGCCGGTGGCCTACGAGCAGTACTTC.

The rearrangement joins TRBV19 to TRBJ1-1; no reliable D call. This CDR3 has 14 residues. Trimming left V 1 base short and J 1 base short, with 7 bases between. CDR1 LNHDA and CDR2 SQIVND come from the germline V gene (reference sequence). The CDR3 here is CASSIGQRNTEAFF. CDR3 DNA: TGTGCCAGTAGTATAGGGCAGCGGAACACTGAAGCTTTCTTT.

J is TRBJ2-1 and V is TRBV19; no reliable D call. From germline, CDR1 is LNHDA and CDR2 SQIVND (reference sequence). The CDR3 runs 18 residues. V lost 0 bases and J 0 bases, leaving 15 bases between the germline ends. CDR3 sequence: CASSIDLFGGSSYNEQFF. The CDR3 coding sequence is TGTGCCAGTAGTATAGATCTATTTGGCGGAAGCTCCTACAATGAGCAGTTCTTC.

The chain couples TRBV28 to TRBJ1-2; 7 nucleotides align to TRBD1. CDR1 and CDR2 (germline): MDHEN, SYDVKM. After removal of 5 bases from V and 4 bases from J, the junction contained 7 bases not matched to a gene. The CDR3 sequence is 14 residues long. Here the CDR3 reads CASSRREGAYGYTF. The CDR3 DNA is TGTGCCAGCAGTCGACGGGAGGGGGCCTATGGCTACACCTTC.

The CDR3 is CASSLQGLITEAFF. The CDR3, as DNA: TGTGCCAGCAGTTTGCAGGGATTGATCACTGAAGCTTTCTTT. This chain connects TRBV28 to TRBJ1-1; D may be TRBD1 (5 bases). The CDR3 has 14 amino acids. V was shortened by 3 bases and J by 4 bases, with 12 bases between the two germline ends. CDR1 and CDR2 from the germline V gene are MDHEN and SYDVKM.

The chain couples TRBV5-4 to TRBJ2-2; weak D call: TRBD1 (7 bases). Germline assignment: CDR1 SGHNT and CDR2 YYREEE (reference sequence). V was trimmed by 3 bases and J by 0 bases, leaving 15 bases between them. The CDR3 has 17 residues. The CDR3: CASSWRDSRANTGELFF. The CDR3 DNA reads TGTGCCAGCAGCTGGAGGGACAGCCGGGCGAACACCGGGGAGCTGTTTTTT.

V and J are TRBV28 and TRBJ1-4, with D hard to call. Trimming pared 3 bases from V and 8 bases from J, leaving 13 bases between. The V gene's germline CDR1 is MDHEN and CDR2 SYDVKM. The CDR3 consists of 14 residues. CDR3 sequence reads: CASSLAPAREKLFF. The CDR3 nucleotides are TGTGCCAGCAGTTTGGCCCCTGCTAGGGAAAAACTGTTTTTT.

The V gene is TRBV5-1, the J gene TRBJ1-2, with D uncertain. Germline V lookup: CDR1 SGHRS, CDR2 YFSETQ. V gave up 4 bases and J gave up 8 bases, with 21 bases separating them. CDR3 size: 15 residues. CDR3 sequence reads: CASSVSDVTWQGYTF. The CDR3 coding sequence is TGCGCCAGCAGCGTGTCGGATGTGACATGGCAGGGCTACACCTTC.

V is TRBV28 and J is TRBJ1-5; D unresolved. The V end lost 2 bases, the J end lost 2 bases, and 13 bases lay between the germline ends. CDR1 and CDR2 (germline): MDHEN, SYDVKM. The CDR3 spans 16 residues. The CDR3 nucleotides are TGTGCCAGCAGTTTAGGGCTCCCGGGAGGCAATCAGCCCCAGCATTTT. It is translated as CASSLGLPGGNQPQHF.

The chain joins TRBV5-4 to TRBJ2-1, with TRBD1 identical over 8 bases. Germline lookup yields CDR1 SGHNT and CDR2 YYREEE (reference sequence). This CDR3 is 16 amino acids long. Losses at the gene ends were 5 bases for V and 2 bases for J; bases not matched to a gene: 9. CDR3 residues: CASRPGNRGTYNEQFF. DNA of the CDR3: TGTGCCAGCAGGCCCGGGAACAGGGGGACCTACAATGAGCAGTTCTTC.

This chain links TRBV10-2 with TRBJ2-7; D unclear. Germline V gene data show CDR1 as WSHSY and CDR2 as SAAADI. The germline V and J ends were trimmed by 3 bases and 6 bases, with 9 bases remaining between them. CDR3 length equals 12 residues. For the CDR3, the DNA is TGCGCCAGCAGTGAACCTAGTTTCGAGCAGTACTTC. This encodes CASSEPSFEQYF.

The chain has TRBV4-1 and TRBJ1-5, with no clear D. Deletions cut 3 bases from V and 13 bases from J, with 13 bases between. The CDR3 length is 12 residues. Germline V gives CDR1 MGHRA, CDR2 YSYEKL. CDR3 DNA: TGCGCCAGCAGCCACCAAGGGAGGGCTCAGCATTTT. It encodes CASSHQGRAQHF.

J is TRBJ2-3 and V is TRBV21-1; the listed D gene, TRBD2, was not tested against the DNA. TRBV21-1 is a listed pseudogene. The CDR3 runs 13 residues. CDR3 DNA: TGTGCCAGGGGACTAGCGGGACGAGATACGCAGTATTTT. This codes for CARGLAGRDTQYF.

V and J are TRBV7-9 and TRBJ2-2, with D possibly matching TRBD2 (5 bases). Germline V gene lookup returns CDR1 SEHNR and CDR2 FQNEAQ (reference sequence). Trimming took off 2 bases at V and 4 bases at J, with 8 bases between the two ends. The CDR3 runs to 14 residues. CDR3 DNA: TGTGCCAGCAGCTTACCGGGAACCACCGGGGAGCTGTTTTTT. Its translation is CASSLPGTTGELFF.

This chain links TRBV7-6 with TRBJ2-7; the D gene is possibly TRBD2 (6 bases). The V end was cut by 1 base, the J end by 1 base, with 17 bases between. The CDR3 loop spans 17 amino acids. The V gene's germline CDR1 is SGHVS and CDR2 FNYEAQ. Written as DNA, the CDR3 is TGTGCCAGCAGCTTAGTAGTTCAGGGAGGTAGATCCTACGAGCAGTACTTC. Protein sequence: CASSLVVQGGRSYEQYF.

The chain has TRBV2 and TRBJ2-7; D may be TRBD2 (7 bases). This CDR3 contains 14 residues. Germline V gives CDR1 SNHLY, CDR2 FYNNEI. Trimming removed 7 bases from V and 0 bases from J, with 13 bases in between. This chain's CDR3 is CASTGGGASYEQYF. CDR3 bases: TGTGCCAGCACCGGAGGGGGGGCCTCCTACGAGCAGTACTTC.

The CDR3 here is CASSRRVSNQPQHF. The CDR3, as DNA: TGTGCCAGCAGTCGCAGGGTGAGCAATCAGCCCCAGCATTTT. This chain joins TRBV2 and TRBJ1-5; TRBD1 is a possible D gene (5 bases). The CDR3 loop spans 14 amino acids. Per the germline V gene, CDR1 is SNHLY and CDR2 is FYNNEI. Trimming cost V 5 bases and J 1 base, with 9 bases left between them.